These T cell receptor beta chains were read from a single sample in a study of T cells expressing NK-cell markers. TCRdb reprocessed the 5' RACE reads and stores each CDR3 protein as one record, lacking DNA. The sample table sets out about 440,000 distinct CDR3 sequences. Sequencing was done on a sample of blood T cells: a sorted CD56 or NKG2C T cell subset, CD4+ or CD8+ T cells, or bulk PBMC T cells (not recorded which). All receptors derive from a woman between 18 and 70 years old in good health. The CDR3 runs from the conserved cysteine through the conserved F or W. The order of the fields is J gene, V gene, CDR3 protein.

TRBJ2-1 | TRBV19 | CASSSSETGYSDEQFF
TRBJ2-1 | TRBV28 | CASLDTPGAYNEQFF
TRBJ2-7 | TRBV30 | CAWTRRQSLYEQYF
TRBJ2-7 | TRBV20-1 | CSAPLVGEQYF
TRBJ1-5 | TRBV12-3/TRBV12-4 | CASSLPPWHNQPQHF
TRBJ1-2 | TRBV29-1 | CSVEDRSGSYGYTF
TRBJ2-5 | TRBV7-2 | CASSLDSLGGQETQYF
TRBJ2-5 | TRBV18 | CASSPDRGAVETQYF
TRBJ2-1 | TRBV5-4 | CASSSGLRPNEQFF
TRBJ1-5 | TRBV12-3/TRBV12-4 | CASSSVLGSTQPQHF
TRBJ1-1 | TRBV6-5 | CASSSQGARGTEAFF
TRBJ2-7 | TRBV20-1 | CSATTPGLVSSYEQYF
TRBJ1-1 | TRBV6-1 | CASNRDSMNTEAFF
TRBJ2-3 | TRBV29-1 | CSVEPGGGNTDTQYF
TRBJ2-2 | TRBV12-3/TRBV12-4 | CASSPGTSGRRVAGELFF
TRBJ2-1 | TRBV3-1 | CASSQDDTLAESSYNEQFF
TRBJ2-7 | TRBV27 | CASSVQGADYEQYF
TRBJ2-5 | TRBV29-1 | CSVGAGKETQYF
TRBJ1-5 | TRBV3-1 | CASSLGRGGQPQHF
TRBJ2-3 | TRBV7-2 | CASSLPLAGLLTDTQYF
TRBJ2-3 | TRBV7-8 | CASSLEAGNTDTQYF
TRBJ2-3 | TRBV7-2 | CASSPEMGVDTQYF
TRBJ1-3 | TRBV7-6 | CASSLVLTGASGNTIYF
TRBJ2-7 | TRBV28 | CASSQAAGAVYEQYF
TRBJ1-1 | TRBV15 | CATTSRGSEAFF
TRBJ2-2 | TRBV20-1 | CSARLGGMSTGELFF
TRBJ1-1 | TRBV7-9 | CASSLVTSPEAFF
TRBJ2-7 | TRBV28 | CASSLIAPRSYEQYF
TRBJ2-2 | TRBV25-1 | CASSGARGGELFF
TRBJ1-2 | TRBV4-1 | CASSQGTGGRGYTF
TRBJ1-6 | TRBV7-2 | CASSQRTRGNSPLHF
TRBJ1-1 | TRBV20-1 | CSAAYGNTEAFF
TRBJ2-2 | TRBV20-1 | CSATSGSRNTGELFF
TRBJ1-6 | TRBV4-1 | CASSQEGGDGSYNSPLHF
TRBJ2-1 | TRBV5-1 | CASSWPGTLTRAGDYNEQFF
TRBJ2-2 | TRBV19 | CASPLQRPFGGGELFF
TRBJ2-7 | TRBV12-3/TRBV12-4 | CASSYSGSYEQYF
TRBJ2-7 | TRBV7-2 | CASSLEFGGPYEQYF
TRBJ2-2 | TRBV21-1 | CASSRTKADTGELFF
TRBJ1-2 | TRBV6-2/TRBV6-3 | CASRQPGQNYGYTF
TRBJ1-1 | TRBV5-1 | CASSLVTGMNTEAFF
TRBJ2-3 | TRBV4-3 | CASSQDLQRALRADTQYF
TRBJ2-1 | TRBV4-1 | CASSLGPIRAAYNEQFF
TRBJ2-1 | TRBV10-2 | CASSDPGLAGRHEQFF
TRBJ1-2 | TRBV7-2 | CASSLGGTGRRYAGYTF
TRBJ2-1 | TRBV27 | CASRSGSGGVNEQFF
TRBJ2-3 | TRBV9 | CASSAYVAGRADTQYF
TRBJ1-1 | TRBV4-2 | CASSTGVNTEAFF
TRBJ2-3 | TRBV5-4 | CASSGHLAGADTQYF
TRBJ2-1 | TRBV29-1 | CSVEVGLAPDGEQFF